This T cell receptor (beta chain) was found in a study of blood T cell repertoires in COVID-19. Germline V gene data show CDR1 as SGHTA and CDR2 as FQGNSA. This CDR3 is built from 17 residues. V was clipped by 6 bases and J by 4 bases; unmatched bases: 16. Repertoires were generated with immunoSEQ multiplex PCR, while TCRdb's copy carries only in-frame clones and drops some. The table has 300,000 to 400,000 clones, around 89% seen once; the top ten hold 1%. This TCR was recovered from a man between 18 and 35 years old who had recovered from COVID-19. J is TRBJ1-2 and V is TRBV7-2; 8 positions agree with TRBD1. What was sequenced was PBMCs or T cells enriched from blood (not recorded which). CDR3 DNA sequence: TGTGCCAGCAGATCCGCGGGGACAGGCCTATTGGGCTATGGCTACACCTTC. Translating gives CASRSAGTGLLGYGYTF.